These 4 T cell receptor beta chains were sequenced from one sample in a study of T cell responses to AZD1222 COVID-19 vaccine. Produced via immunoSEQ multiplex PCR; TCRdb's table is partial and in-frame only. The sample yields some 150,000 clones, 85% to 95% seen once. The sample in question was peripheral blood, obtained on day 0 of AZD1222 vaccination. These receptors were collected from an adult in good health.

This chain joins TRBV6-5 and TRBJ2-1; 10 bases map to TRBD2. The V segment lost 6 bases and the J segment 9 bases; nucleotides outside the gene matches: 8. CDR1 MNHEY and CDR2 SVGAGI come from the germline V gene. The CDR3 consists of 14 residues. Here the CDR3 DNA reads TGTGCCAGCAGGGCTAGCGGGAGTGGGGGTGAGCAGTTCTTC. Translated, it gives CASRASGSGGEQFF.

The chain's CDR3 is CASSLGLAGGSYEQYF. The CDR3 DNA reads as TGTGCCAGCAGCTTAGGGCTAGCGGGTGGATCCTACGAGCAGTACTTC. The V call is TRBV7-9, the J call TRBJ2-7; TRBD2 aligns across 8 bases. V trimming: 1 base; J trimming: 1 base; junction bases outside the gene matches: 6. This CDR3 spans 16 amino acids. Per germline, CDR1 SEHNR and CDR2 FQNEAQ (reference sequence).

The rearrangement joins TRBV12-3 or TRBV12-4 to TRBJ1-2, with 11 bases lining up with TRBD1. V gave up 7 bases and J gave up 8 bases; unmatched junction bases: 6. The CDR3 spans 13 residues. The CDR3: CASTYGTGGGYTF. CDR3 nucleotide sequence: TGTGCCAGCACCTACGGGACAGGGGGAGGCTACACCTTC.

CDR3: CASSPGTGTYNEQFF. In DNA form, the CDR3 reads TGTGCCAGCTCTCCCGGGACAGGGACCTACAATGAGCAGTTCTTC. This chain connects TRBV18 to TRBJ2-1; 9 bases fit TRBD1. V lost 6 bases and J lost 2; bases outside the gene matches: 5. The length of the CDR3 is 15 residues. From germline, CDR1 is KGHSH and CDR2 LQKENI.